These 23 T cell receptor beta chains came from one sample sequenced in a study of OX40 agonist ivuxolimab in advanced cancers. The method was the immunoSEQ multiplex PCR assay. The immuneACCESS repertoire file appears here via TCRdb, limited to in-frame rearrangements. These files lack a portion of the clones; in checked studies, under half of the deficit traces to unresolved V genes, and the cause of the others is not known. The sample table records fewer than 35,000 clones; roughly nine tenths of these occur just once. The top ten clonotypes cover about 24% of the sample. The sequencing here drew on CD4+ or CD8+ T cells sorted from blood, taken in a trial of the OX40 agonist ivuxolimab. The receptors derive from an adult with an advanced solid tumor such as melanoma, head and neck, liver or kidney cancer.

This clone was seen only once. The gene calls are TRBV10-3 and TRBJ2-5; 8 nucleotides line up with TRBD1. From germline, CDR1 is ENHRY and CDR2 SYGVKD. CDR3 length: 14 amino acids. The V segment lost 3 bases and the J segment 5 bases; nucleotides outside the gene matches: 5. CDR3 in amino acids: CAISDRGQAETQYF. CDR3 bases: TGTGCCATCAGTGACAGGGGGCAGGCGGAGACCCAGTACTTC.

The CDR3 sequence: CASHGDRGPTGELFF. DNA for the CDR3: TGCGCCAGCCACGGGGACAGGGGGCCCACCGGGGAGCTGTTTTTT. The chain recombines TRBV5-1 with TRBJ2-2, with 12 bases lining up with TRBD1. Per germline, CDR1 SGHRS and CDR2 YFSETQ. The CDR3 is made up of 15 amino acids. With 7 bases clipped from V and 4 bases from J, the junction kept 5 bases outside the gene matches.

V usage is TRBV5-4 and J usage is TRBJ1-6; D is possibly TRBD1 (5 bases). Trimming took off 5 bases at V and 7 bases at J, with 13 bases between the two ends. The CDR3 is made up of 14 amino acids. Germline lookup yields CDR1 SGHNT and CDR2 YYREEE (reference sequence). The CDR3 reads CASRPDSKNSPLHF. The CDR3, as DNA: TGTGCCAGCAGACCCGACAGTAAAAATTCACCCCTCCACTTT.

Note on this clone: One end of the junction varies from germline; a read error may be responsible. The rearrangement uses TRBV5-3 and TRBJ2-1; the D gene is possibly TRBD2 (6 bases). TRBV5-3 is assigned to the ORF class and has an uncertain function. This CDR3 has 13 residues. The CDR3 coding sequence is TGTGCCAGCAGCTTGGACTACCTCAATGAGCAGTTCTTC. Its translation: CASSLDYLNEQFF.

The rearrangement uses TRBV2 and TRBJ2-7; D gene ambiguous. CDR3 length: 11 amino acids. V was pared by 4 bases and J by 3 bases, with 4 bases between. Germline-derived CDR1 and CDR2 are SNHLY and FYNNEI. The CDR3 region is CASSAGYEQYF. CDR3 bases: TGTGCCAGCAGTGCAGGCTACGAGCAGTACTTC.

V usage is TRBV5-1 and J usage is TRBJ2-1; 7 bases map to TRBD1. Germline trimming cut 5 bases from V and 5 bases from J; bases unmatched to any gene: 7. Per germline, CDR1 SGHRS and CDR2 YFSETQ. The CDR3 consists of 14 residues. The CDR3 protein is CASSPTDRDNEQFF. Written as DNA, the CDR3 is TGCGCCAGCAGTCCCACTGACAGGGACAATGAGCAGTTCTTC.

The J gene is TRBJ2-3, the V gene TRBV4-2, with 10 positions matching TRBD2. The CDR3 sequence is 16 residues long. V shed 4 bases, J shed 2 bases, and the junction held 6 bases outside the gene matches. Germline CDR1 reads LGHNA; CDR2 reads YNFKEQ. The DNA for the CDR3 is TGTGCCAGCAGCCGCCACGGGACTAGCGACACAGATACGCAGTATTTT. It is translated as CASSRHGTSDTDTQYF.

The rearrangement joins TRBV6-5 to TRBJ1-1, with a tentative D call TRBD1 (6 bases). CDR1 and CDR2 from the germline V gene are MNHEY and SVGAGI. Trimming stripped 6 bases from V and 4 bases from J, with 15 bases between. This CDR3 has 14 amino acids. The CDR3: CASRGQYGSTEAFF. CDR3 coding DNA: TGTGCCAGCAGAGGACAGTACGGGAGCACTGAAGCTTTCTTT.

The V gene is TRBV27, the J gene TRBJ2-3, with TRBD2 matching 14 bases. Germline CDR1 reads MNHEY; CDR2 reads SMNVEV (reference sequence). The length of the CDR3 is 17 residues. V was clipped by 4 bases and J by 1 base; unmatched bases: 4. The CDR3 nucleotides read TGTGCCAGCAGTTGGACTAGCGGGAGGACCGGCACAGATACGCAGTATTTT. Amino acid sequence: CASSWTSGRTGTDTQYF.

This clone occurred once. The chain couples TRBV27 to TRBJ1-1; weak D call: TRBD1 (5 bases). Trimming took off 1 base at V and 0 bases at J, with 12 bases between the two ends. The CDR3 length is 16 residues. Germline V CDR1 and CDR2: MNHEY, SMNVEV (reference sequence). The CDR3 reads CASSLLGAGLNTEAFF. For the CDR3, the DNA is TGTGCCAGCAGTTTATTAGGAGCGGGACTGAACACTGAAGCTTTCTTT.

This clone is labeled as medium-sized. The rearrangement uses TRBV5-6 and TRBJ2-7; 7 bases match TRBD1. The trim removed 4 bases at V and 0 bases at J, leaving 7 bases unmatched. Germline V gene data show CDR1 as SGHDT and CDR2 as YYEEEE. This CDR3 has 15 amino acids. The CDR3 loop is CASSLDGQDSYEQYF. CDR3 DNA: TGTGCCAGCAGCCTGGACGGACAGGACTCCTACGAGCAGTACTTC.

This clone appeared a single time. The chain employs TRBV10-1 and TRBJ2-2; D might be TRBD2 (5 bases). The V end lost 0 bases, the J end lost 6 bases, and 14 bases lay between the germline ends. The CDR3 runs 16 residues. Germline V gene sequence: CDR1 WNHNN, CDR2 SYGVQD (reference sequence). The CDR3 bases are TGCGCCAGCAGTGAGTCGAGAGCTACTAGGGCCGGGGAGCTGTTTTTT. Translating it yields CASSESRATRAGELFF.

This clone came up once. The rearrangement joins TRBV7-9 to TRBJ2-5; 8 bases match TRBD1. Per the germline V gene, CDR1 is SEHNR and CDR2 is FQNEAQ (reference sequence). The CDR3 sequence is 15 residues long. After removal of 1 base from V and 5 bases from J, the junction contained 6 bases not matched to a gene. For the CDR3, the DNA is TGTGCCAGCAGCTTAGTTGGAGGACAGGGTGAGACCCAGTACTTC. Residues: CASSLVGGQGETQYF.

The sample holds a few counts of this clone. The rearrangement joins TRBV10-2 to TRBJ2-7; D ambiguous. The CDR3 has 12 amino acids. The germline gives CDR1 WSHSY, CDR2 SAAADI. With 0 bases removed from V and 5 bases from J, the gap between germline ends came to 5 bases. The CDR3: CASSESIHEQYF. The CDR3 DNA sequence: TGCGCCAGCAGTGAGTCGATTCACGAGCAGTACTTC.

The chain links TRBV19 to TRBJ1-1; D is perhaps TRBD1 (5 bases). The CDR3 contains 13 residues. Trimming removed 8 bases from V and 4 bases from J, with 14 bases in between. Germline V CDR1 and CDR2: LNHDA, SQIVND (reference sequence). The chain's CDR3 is CASYQGLFTEAFF. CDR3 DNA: TGTGCCAGTTACCAGGGTTTATTCACTGAAGCTTTCTTT.

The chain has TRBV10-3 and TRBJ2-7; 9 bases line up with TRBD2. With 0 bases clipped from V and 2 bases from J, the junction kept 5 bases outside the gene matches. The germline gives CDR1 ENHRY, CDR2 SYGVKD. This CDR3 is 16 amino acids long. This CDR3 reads CAISESSSGKPYEQYF. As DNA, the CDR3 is TGTGCCATCAGTGAGTCGTCTAGCGGGAAACCCTACGAGCAGTACTTC.

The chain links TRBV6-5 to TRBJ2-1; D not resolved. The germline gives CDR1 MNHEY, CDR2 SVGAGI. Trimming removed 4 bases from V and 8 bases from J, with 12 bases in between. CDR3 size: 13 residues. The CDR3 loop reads CASSSPSLDEQFF. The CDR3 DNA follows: TGTGCCAGCAGTTCCCCCTCATTGGATGAGCAGTTCTTC.

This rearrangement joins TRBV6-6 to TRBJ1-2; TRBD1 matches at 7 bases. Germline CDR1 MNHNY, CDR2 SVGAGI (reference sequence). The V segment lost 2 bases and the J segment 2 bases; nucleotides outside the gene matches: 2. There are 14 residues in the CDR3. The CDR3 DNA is TGTGCCAGCAGTTACCCACAGGGGAACTATGGCTACACCTTC. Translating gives CASSYPQGNYGYTF.

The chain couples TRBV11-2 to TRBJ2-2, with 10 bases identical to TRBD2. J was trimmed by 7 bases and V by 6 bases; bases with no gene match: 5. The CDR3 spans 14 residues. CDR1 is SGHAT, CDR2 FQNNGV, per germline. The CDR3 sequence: CASRAGGPGGELFF. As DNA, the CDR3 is TGTGCCAGCAGAGCGGGAGGGCCCGGCGGGGAGCTGTTTTTT. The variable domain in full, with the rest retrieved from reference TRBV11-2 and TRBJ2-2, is EAGVAQSPRYKIIEKRQSVAFWCNPISGHATLYWYQQILGQGPKLLIQFQNNGVVDDSQLPKDRFSAERLKGVDSTLKIQPAKLEDSAVYLCASRAGGPGGELFFGEGSRLTVL.

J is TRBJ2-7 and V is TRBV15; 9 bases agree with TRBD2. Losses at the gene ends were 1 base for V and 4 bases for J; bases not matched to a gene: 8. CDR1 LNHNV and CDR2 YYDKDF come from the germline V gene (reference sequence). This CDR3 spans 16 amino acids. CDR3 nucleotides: TGTGCCACCAGCAGAGGCCCACCTGCGGGAGGGTACGAGCAGTACTTC. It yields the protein CATSRGPPAGGYEQYF. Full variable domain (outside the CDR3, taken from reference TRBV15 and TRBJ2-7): DAMVIQNPRYQVTQFGKPVTLSCSQTLNHNVMYWYQQKSSQAPKLLFHYYDKDFNNEADTPDNFQSRRPNTSFCFLDIRSPGLGDTAMYLCATSRGPPAGGYEQYFGPGTRLTVT.

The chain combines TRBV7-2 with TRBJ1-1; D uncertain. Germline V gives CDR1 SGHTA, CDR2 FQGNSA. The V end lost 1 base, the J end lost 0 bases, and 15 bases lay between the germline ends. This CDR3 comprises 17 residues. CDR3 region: CASSLGPRPPLNTEAFF. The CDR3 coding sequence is TGTGCCAGCAGCTTAGGCCCCAGGCCTCCCCTGAACACTGAAGCTTTCTTT.

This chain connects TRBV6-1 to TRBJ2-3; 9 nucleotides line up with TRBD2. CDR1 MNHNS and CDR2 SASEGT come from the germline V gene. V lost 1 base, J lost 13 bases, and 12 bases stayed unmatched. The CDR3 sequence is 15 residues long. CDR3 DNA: TGTGCCAGCAGTGAAGTGGGAATAGCGGGAGTATGGGAGTATTTT. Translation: CASSEVGIAGVWEYF.

The CDR3 bases are TGTGCCAGCAGCTTGAAAGTTAATAGCAATCAGCCCCAGCATTTT. It specifies CASSLKVNSNQPQHF. The chain employs TRBV5-8 and TRBJ1-5; no clear D. This CDR3 has 15 amino acids. V lost 1 base and J lost 0, with 8 bases in between. CDR1 is SGHTS, CDR2 YDEGEE, per germline.